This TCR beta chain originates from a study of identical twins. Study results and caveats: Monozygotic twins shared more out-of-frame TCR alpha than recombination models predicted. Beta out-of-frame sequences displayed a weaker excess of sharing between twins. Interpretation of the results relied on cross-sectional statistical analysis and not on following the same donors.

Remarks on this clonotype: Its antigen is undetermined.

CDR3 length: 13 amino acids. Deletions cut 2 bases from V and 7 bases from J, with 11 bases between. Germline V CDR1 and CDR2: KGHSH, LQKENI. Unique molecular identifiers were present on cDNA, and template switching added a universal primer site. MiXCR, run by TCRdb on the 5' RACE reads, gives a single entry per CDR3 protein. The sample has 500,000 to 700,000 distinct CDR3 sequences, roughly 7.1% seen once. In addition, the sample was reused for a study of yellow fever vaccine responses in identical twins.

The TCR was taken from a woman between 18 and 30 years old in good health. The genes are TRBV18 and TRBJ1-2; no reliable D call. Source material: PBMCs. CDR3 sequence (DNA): TGTGCCAGCTCACCAGGGGAGTATTCTGGCTACACCTTC. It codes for CASSPGEYSGYTF.